These 3 T cell receptor beta chains share one sample of origin, sequenced in a study of cytomegalovirus exposure and HLA in healthy donors. 13 Jbeta primers and 60 Vbeta primers were used for the PCR. TCRdb's table, derived via immunoSEQ multiplex PCR, lists solely in-frame clones and lacks some. This sample yields 200,000 or so clones, of which roughly 84% are seen a single time; 0.2% to 0.3% belongs to the top ten. The sample was PBMCs. These receptors were obtained from a boy younger than 18 in good health and CMV-seronegative.

The chain employs TRBV7-3 and TRBJ2-1; TRBD2 might be the D (6 bases). This CDR3 spans 15 amino acids. The germline gives CDR1 SGHTA, CDR2 FQGTGA. The V and J ends lost 5 bases and 5 bases respectively, with 16 bases between them. The CDR3 is CASSPGTLTNNEQFF. The CDR3, as DNA: TGTGCCAGCAGCCCCGGGACTCTCACTAACAATGAGCAGTTCTTC.

V and J are TRBV4-1 and TRBJ2-1, with D uncertain. The CDR3 totals 15 residues. The germline CDR1 and CDR2 sequences are MGHRA and YSYEKL. V dropped 5 bases and J dropped 1 base, with 12 bases sitting between them. CDR3 DNA sequence: TGCGCCAGCAGCTTAACAGTTCAATCCTACAATGAGCAGTTCTTC. It is translated as CASSLTVQSYNEQFF.

V is TRBV4-3 and J is TRBJ1-1; perhaps TRBD1 as D (6 bases). The CDR3 has 17 residues. The V end was cut by 4 bases, the J end by 2 bases, with 20 bases between. Germline values: CDR1 LGHNA, CDR2 YSLEER. The CDR3 spells CASSLYSSGTSNTEAFF. The CDR3 DNA is TGCGCCAGCAGCCTTTATTCCTCCGGGACATCTAACACTGAAGCTTTCTTT.